The 29 T cell receptor beta chains in this list originate from one sample, sequenced in a study of blood T cell repertoires in COVID-19 (dated by TCRdb to the early 2020s). To prepare the library, the immunoSEQ multiplex PCR assay was applied. Held by TCRdb, this immuneACCESS table contains in-frame sequences only and omits some clones. Under half of the omission traces to an unresolved V gene where checked; the cause of the rest is unknown. The sample contains 250,000 to 400,000 clones, about 91% of them found a single time. Of the sample, 1.6% falls within the top ten clones. The sample comprised peripheral blood. These receptors originate from a woman aged 25 to 45 with COVID-19, enrolled during active disease.

This clone was detected once. The genes are TRBV28 and TRBJ1-2; D call uncertain. Germline CDR1 and CDR2: MDHEN and SYDVKM. CDR3 length equals 14 residues. Trimming cost V 3 bases and J 5 bases, with 13 bases left between them. CDR3: CASSFAPSRYGYTF. CDR3 in DNA: TGTGCCAGCAGTTTTGCTCCTAGTCGTTATGGCTACACCTTC.

Of note for this clone: An end of the junction does not agree with germline; a read error may underlie this. V usage is TRBV7-2 and J usage is TRBJ2-5; TRBD2 agrees at 14 bases. CDR3 length equals 14 residues. CDR1 and CDR2 (germline): SGHTA, FQGNSA. This CDR3 reads CASSSGLAGATINF. CDR3 DNA: TGTGCCAGCAGCTCGGGACTAGCGGGGGCCACTATTAACTTC.

The CDR3 region is CASSLDPLTGGRTEAFF. The CDR3 nucleotides read TGTGCCAGCAGCTTAGACCCCCTGACAGGGGGGAGGACTGAAGCTTTCTTT. This rearrangement joins TRBV11-2 to TRBJ1-1, with TRBD1 identical over 9 bases. This CDR3 region has 17 residues. CDR1 SGHAT and CDR2 FQNNGV come from the germline V gene. The V and J ends lost 0 bases and 5 bases, in that order; junction bases with no gene match: 10.

This chain joins TRBV19 and TRBJ2-5; 8 positions match TRBD1. V lost 4 bases to trimming and J lost 5 bases; unmatched junction nucleotides: 6. CDR1 and CDR2 from the germline V gene are LNHDA and SQIVND (reference sequence). The CDR3 totals 14 residues. CDR3 nucleotide sequence: TGTGCCAGTAGTACAGACAGGGGAAGCGAGACCCAGTACTTC. It is translated as CASSTDRGSETQYF.

J is TRBJ2-1 and V is TRBV5-1; 9 nucleotides line up with TRBD1. With 6 bases clipped from V and 1 base from J, the junction kept 2 bases outside the gene matches. The CDR3 covers 14 residues. The germline gives CDR1 SGHRS, CDR2 YFSETQ. Here the CDR3 DNA reads TGCGCCAGCACGGGACAGGGTTCCTACAATGAGCAGTTCTTC. Protein: CASTGQGSYNEQFF.

This chain uses TRBV2 with TRBJ1-6; D not resolved. In germline, CDR1 is SNHLY, CDR2 FYNNEI. CDR3 length: 15 amino acids. V shed 6 bases and J shed 5 bases, with 14 bases lying between them. Here the CDR3 reads CASSATAGNNSPLHF. CDR3 DNA sequence: TGTGCCAGCAGCGCTACGGCAGGCAATAATTCACCCCTCCACTTT. The full variable domain, with the rest looked up from reference TRBV2 and TRBJ1-6, is EPEVTQTPSHQVTQMGQEVILRCVPISNHLYFYWYRQILGQKVEFLVSFYNNEISEKSEIFDDQFSVERPDGSNFTLKIRSTKLEDSAMYFCASSATAGNNSPLHFGNGTRLTVT.

This clone was picked up a small number of times. The chain is built from TRBV6-5 and TRBJ1-2; D remains unclear. Germline lookup yields CDR1 MNHEY and CDR2 SVGAGI. CDR3 size: 13 residues. V was shortened by 5 bases and J by 8 bases, with 15 bases between the two germline ends. CDR3 protein: CASSTTENDGYTF. In DNA, the CDR3 is TGTGCCAGCAGTACTACGGAGAACGACGGCTACACCTTC.

The chain uses TRBV6-5 and TRBJ1-4, with D unresolved. Germline V gives CDR1 MNHEY, CDR2 SVGAGI. This CDR3 contains 12 residues. V was pared by 8 bases and J by 4 bases, with 8 bases between. For the CDR3, the DNA is TGTGCCAGCCCAGGCCATAATGAAAAACTGTTTTTT. Its protein is CASPGHNEKLFF.

The chain recombines TRBV28 with TRBJ2-2; 9 bases agree with TRBD1. The CDR3 totals 15 residues. Trimming took 4 bases from V and 5 from J; bases not matched to a gene: 5. Per the germline V gene, CDR1 is MDHEN and CDR2 is SYDVKM. CDR3 loop: CASSSPGTGTGELFF. The CDR3 DNA reads TGTGCCAGCAGTTCCCCCGGGACAGGGACCGGGGAGCTGTTTTTT.

The V gene is TRBV10-3, the J gene TRBJ2-3; D uncertain. The CDR3 totals 13 residues. Germline-derived CDR1 and CDR2 are ENHRY and SYGVKD. Trimming removed 1 base from V and 3 bases from J, with 5 bases in between. The CDR3 loop reads CAISEFQTDTQYF. CDR3 nucleotides: TGTGCCATCAGTGAGTTTCAGACAGATACGCAGTATTTT.

The rearrangement uses TRBV30 and TRBJ2-7, with D possibly matching TRBD1 (6 bases). The CDR3 contains 15 residues. V shed 5 bases and J shed 3 bases, with 20 bases lying between them. Germline CDR1 GTSNPN, CDR2 SVGIG (reference sequence). CDR3 in amino acids: CAWAGVGTPVYEQYF. CDR3 in DNA: TGTGCCTGGGCCGGGGTTGGGACACCAGTCTACGAGCAGTACTTC. The full variable domain, with the rest looked up from reference TRBV30 and TRBJ2-7, is SQTIHQWPATLVQPVGSPLSLECTVEGTSNPNLYWYRQAAGRGLQLLFYSVGIGQISSEVPQNLSASRPQDRQFILSSKKLLLSDSGFYLCAWAGVGTPVYEQYFGPGTRLTVT.

The J gene is TRBJ1-5, the V gene TRBV2; perhaps TRBD1 as D (6 bases). The V and J ends lost 2 bases and 1 base respectively, with 9 bases between them. Looked up from germline, CDR1 is SNHLY and CDR2 is FYNNEI. CDR3 length: 15 amino acids. Written as DNA, the CDR3 is TGTGCCAGCAGTGAACGGGGGGCGAGCAATCAGCCCCAGCATTTT. This gives the protein CASSERGASNQPQHF.

The V call is TRBV6-5, the J call TRBJ1-1, with D unresolved. CDR3 length equals 11 residues. Trimming removed 6 bases from V and 7 bases from J, with 9 bases in between. The germline V gene encodes CDR1 MNHEY and CDR2 SVGAGI. This chain's CDR3 is CASSTSDEAFF. In nucleotides, the CDR3 is TGTGCCAGCAGCACCTCAGATGAAGCTTTCTTT.

This clone has only one observation. The chain has TRBV7-9 and TRBJ2-7; 10 bases match TRBD1. In germline, CDR1 is SEHNR, CDR2 FQNEAQ (reference sequence). Trimming took 5 bases from V and 2 from J; bases not matched to a gene: 12. This CDR3 spans 17 amino acids. The CDR3 is CASSPPQRTGGTYEQYF. The CDR3 nucleotides are TGTGCCAGCAGCCCCCCCCAAAGGACAGGGGGAACCTACGAGCAGTACTTC.

The chain joins TRBV11-2 to TRBJ2-1; D is possibly TRBD1 (6 bases). The V end lost 4 bases, the J end lost 7 bases, and 11 bases lay between the germline ends. The CDR3 totals 13 residues. The germline V gene encodes CDR1 SGHAT and CDR2 FQNNGV. In DNA, the CDR3 is TGTGCCAGCAGCTCCCACAGGGCGAATGAGCAGTTCTTC. Translation: CASSSHRANEQFF.

This clone was found once. The gene calls are TRBV19 and TRBJ1-1; 12 bases match TRBD1. J gave up 1 base and V 2 bases, and 8 bases lay outside the gene matches. CDR3 size: 18 residues. Germline V lookup: CDR1 LNHDA, CDR2 SQIVND (reference sequence). As DNA, the CDR3 is TGTGCCAGTAGTATATCGGGACAGGGGGCGAGAGGGAACACTGAAGCTTTCTTT. Translated, it gives CASSISGQGARGNTEAFF.

This chain joins TRBV2 and TRBJ2-7; 7 bases line up with TRBD2. The junction had 8 bases not matched to a gene; V was cut back by 1 base and J by 2 bases. The CDR3 totals 16 residues. Looked up from germline, CDR1 is SNHLY and CDR2 is FYNNEI. CDR3 in amino acids: CASSEGLIAGAYEQYF. The CDR3 DNA reads as TGTGCCAGCAGTGAAGGATTGATTGCGGGGGCCTACGAGCAGTACTTC.

The rearrangement uses TRBV6-5 and TRBJ2-3, with TRBD1 matching 9 bases. V shed 3 bases and J 0 bases; nucleotides not matched to a gene: 4. This CDR3 contains 16 residues. CDR1 and CDR2 (germline): MNHEY, SVGAGI. The CDR3 loop reads CASSYSGTGSTDTQYF. CDR3 nucleotide sequence: TGTGCCAGCAGTTATTCCGGGACAGGGAGCACAGATACGCAGTATTTT.

The chain has TRBV3-1 (or the pseudogene TRBV3-2) and TRBJ2-3; 9 nucleotides line up with TRBD1. This CDR3 is built from 17 residues. CDR1 is LGHDT, CDR2 YNNKEL, per germline (reference sequence). V lost 0 bases, J lost 3 bases, and 7 bases stayed unmatched. This CDR3 is CASSQDQRDRVTDTQYF. CDR3 nucleotide sequence: TGTGCCAGCAGCCAAGATCAGCGGGACAGGGTGACAGATACGCAGTATTTT.

This rearrangement joins TRBV19 to TRBJ1-1, with a weak D call TRBD1 (5 bases). The CDR3 is 11 residues long. Trimming pared 7 bases from V and 5 bases from J, leaving 8 bases between. Germline values: CDR1 LNHDA, CDR2 SQIVND (reference sequence). The CDR3 bases are TGTGCCAGTACAAAGGGGACTGAAGCTTTCTTT. This codes for CASTKGTEAFF.

The rearrangement uses TRBV13 and TRBJ2-5, with D perhaps TRBD1 (5 bases). Germline CDR1 reads PRHDT; CDR2 reads FYEKMQ (reference sequence). This CDR3 is 14 amino acids long. V gave up 6 bases and J gave up 8 bases, with 19 bases separating them. The CDR3 spells CASSNWQGSGTQYF. The CDR3 DNA reads as TGTGCCAGCAGTAATTGGCAGGGCTCGGGCACCCAGTACTTC.

The chain links TRBV7-9 to TRBJ2-7; D remains ambiguous. The CDR3 is 12 residues long. V lost 4 bases to trimming and J lost 3 bases, with 7 bases between them. Germline CDR1 and CDR2: SEHNR and FQNEAQ (reference sequence). CDR3 bases: TGTGCCAGCAGCTCCCAGATCTACGAGCAGTACTTC. As protein: CASSSQIYEQYF.

The gene calls are TRBV2 and TRBJ1-1, with no clear D. The germline gives CDR1 SNHLY, CDR2 FYNNEI. V dropped 5 bases and J dropped 7 bases, with 14 bases sitting between them. The CDR3 contains 13 residues. This CDR3 reads CASSLEVGGEAFF. The CDR3 DNA sequence: TGTGCCAGCAGTTTAGAGGTGGGTGGTGAAGCTTTCTTT.

This clone was seen a handful of times. The chain joins TRBV19 to TRBJ1-4; no reliable D call. Germline V gene lookup returns CDR1 LNHDA and CDR2 SQIVND (reference sequence). Trimming took off 3 bases at V and 8 bases at J, with 7 bases between the two ends. This CDR3 contains 12 residues. Here the CDR3 reads CASSMLEEKLFF. CDR3 nucleotides: TGTGCCAGTAGTATGTTAGAGGAAAAACTGTTTTTT.

The CDR3 is CASSLVGGDQPQHF. DNA for the CDR3: TGTGCCAGCAGTTTGGTAGGGGGAGATCAGCCCCAGCATTTT. V usage is TRBV28 and J usage is TRBJ1-5; D may be TRBD1 (6 bases). CDR1 is MDHEN, CDR2 SYDVKM, per germline. V was pared by 3 bases and J by 5 bases, with 11 bases between. This CDR3 contains 14 residues.

This rearrangement joins TRBV2 to TRBJ2-7, with D possibly being TRBD1 (6 bases). CDR1 and CDR2 (germline): SNHLY, FYNNEI. V dropped 6 bases and J dropped 1 base, with 16 bases sitting between them. The CDR3 runs to 15 residues. The CDR3: CASSPTPGHSYEQYV. The CDR3 DNA reads as TGTGCCAGCAGCCCTACTCCGGGACATTCCTACGAGCAGTACGTC.

The chain has TRBV6-6 and TRBJ1-5; 8 bases align to TRBD1. Per the germline V gene, CDR1 is MNHNY and CDR2 is SVGAGI (reference sequence). This CDR3 is 13 amino acids long. V lost 6 bases and J lost 4; bases outside the gene matches: 2. This chain's CDR3 is CASSTGGNQPQHF. CDR3 nucleotides: TGTGCCAGCAGCACAGGGGGGAATCAGCCCCAGCATTTT.

The chain links TRBV28 to TRBJ1-6, with a possible D match to TRBD1 (6 bases). The CDR3 consists of 15 residues. The V and J ends lost 6 bases and 0 bases respectively, with 9 bases between them. Germline CDR1 MDHEN, CDR2 SYDVKM. The CDR3 sequence: CASRGAFSYNSPLHF. In DNA form, the CDR3 reads TGTGCCAGCAGGGGGGCCTTCTCCTATAATTCACCCCTCCACTTT.

This chain uses TRBV6-1 with TRBJ1-5; maybe TRBD1 (5 bases). The CDR3 sequence is 15 residues long. The V end lost 2 bases, the J end lost 3 bases, and 11 bases lay between the germline ends. The germline gives CDR1 MNHNS, CDR2 SASEGT. The CDR3 spells CASSEPGDTNQPQHF. The CDR3 region has the DNA TGTGCCAGCAGTGAACCGGGGGATACCAATCAGCCCCAGCATTTT.